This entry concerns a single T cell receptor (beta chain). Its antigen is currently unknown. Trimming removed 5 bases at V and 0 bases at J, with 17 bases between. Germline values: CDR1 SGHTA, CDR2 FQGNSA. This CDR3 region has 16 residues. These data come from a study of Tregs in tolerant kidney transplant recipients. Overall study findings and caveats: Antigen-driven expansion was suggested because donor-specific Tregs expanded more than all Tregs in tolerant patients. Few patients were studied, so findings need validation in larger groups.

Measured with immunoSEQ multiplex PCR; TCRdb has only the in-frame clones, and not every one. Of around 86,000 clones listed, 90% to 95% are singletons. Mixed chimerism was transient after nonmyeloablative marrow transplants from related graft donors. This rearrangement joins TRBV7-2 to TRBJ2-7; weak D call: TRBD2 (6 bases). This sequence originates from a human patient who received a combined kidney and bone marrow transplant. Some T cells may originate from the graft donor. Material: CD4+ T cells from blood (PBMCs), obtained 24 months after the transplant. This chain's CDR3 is CASSPDPGDSSYEQYF. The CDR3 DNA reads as TGTGCCAGCAGCCCAGACCCGGGGGATAGCTCCTACGAGCAGTACTTC.